A selection of T cell receptor beta chains follows, all from one sample in a study of Graves' ophthalmopathy and Graves' hyperthyroidism. TCRdb analysed the multiplex PCR reads with MiXCR anew, one entry per CDR3 protein. The sample holds roughly 600,000 distinct CDR3 sequences, 39% seen once. The sample was peripheral blood or thyroid tissue (not recorded which). These receptors originate from an adult man with Graves' hyperthyroidism. Each CDR3 is given with its conserved first and last residue. Fields, in order: J gene, V gene, D gene, clone size, CDR3 protein. A D gene is named only where the DNA matches it firmly. Clone size is stated in some rows and not others, as once, few, many or a class when expanded.

TRBJ1-2,TRBV5-1,NA,NA,CASSLRQAGSYGYTF
TRBJ2-5,TRBV25-1,NA,NA,CASSLSGFQETQYF
TRBJ2-7,TRBV7-9,NA,many,CASSLVSGRLYEQYF
TRBJ2-7,TRBV2,TRBD1,many,CASRPGTGTYEQYF
TRBJ1-3,TRBV19,TRBD1,NA,CASRPATGDGNTIYF
TRBJ2-7,TRBV29-1,NA,many,CSVAGGIIYEQYF
TRBJ2-2,TRBV7-9,NA,few,CASSLVEGSGELFF
NA,TRBV7-9,NA,NA,CASSSERDIQYF
TRBJ2-7,TRBV19,TRBD2,many,CASSIQAGGPLNF
TRBJ1-5,TRBV2,NA,many,CASSQPGSEDQPQHF
TRBJ2-5,TRBV7-3,NA,many,CASSLTGAGETQYF
TRBJ1-1,TRBV11-3,TRBD1,many,CASSQGQSTEAFF
TRBJ1-1,TRBV10-3,NA,few,CAISGPSLNTEAFF
TRBJ1-4,TRBV10-3,NA,few,CASSDAVWVSNEKLFF
TRBJ2-3,TRBV7-3,NA,NA,CASSLDGRRDTQYF
TRBJ1-5,TRBV12-3/TRBV12-4,NA,NA,CASSYRVGNEHF